Detailed here is one TCR beta chain. A much larger clone is a single base away; this may be a read error. These data are taken from a study of CD8+CD57+ T cells in acquired aplastic anemia. The wider study: DNA from sorted CD4+ and CD8+ cells averaged roughly 3.4 ug.

It was genomic DNA that served as the template for profiling TCR beta VDJ and CDR3. From the reads, TCRdb called clonotypes with MiXCR, one entry per CDR3 protein. The table includes approximately 190,000 distinct CDR3 sequences, 48% detected once. Germline values: CDR1 MGHRA, CDR2 YSYEKL. V gave up 2 bases and J gave up 5 bases; unmatched junction bases: 13. There are 17 residues in the CDR3. All patients picked for sequencing had shown, by flow cytometry, an expansion of CD8+CD57+ cells. Every patient had severe acquired aplastic anemia. Patients had undergone no therapy by the time their blood was sampled.

This chain connects TRBV4-1 to TRBJ2-7; 9 nucleotides match TRBD1. This receptor was identified in a human donor with aplastic anemia. The sequencing input was sorted CD4+, CD8+, or CD8+CD57+ T cells (not recorded which) from PBMCs. The CDR3 is CASSQKTRSTGGDEQYF. The CDR3 bases are TGCGCCAGCAGCCAAAAAACTCGGAGCACAGGGGGCGACGAGCAGTACTTC.